The clone carrying this TCR beta chain was counted many times. The antigen remains unidentified. The data stem from a study of blood T cells in healthy people across ages. Study-level results: It was held that the diversity estimates obtained from one million T cells were underestimates. What prevented conclusive comparison of naive and antigen-experienced cells was that PBMCs were unsorted. TCR beta diversity, measured per million T cells, fell in a roughly linear way with age.

A sample-barcoded 5' primer and a J-beta primer mix were used in a second PCR of roughly 7 to 11 cycles. A tag from a template-switch adaptor with 12 random nucleotides marked each cDNA molecule. TCRdb analysed the 5' RACE reads with MiXCR anew, one entry per CDR3 protein. The repertoire holds 630,000 or so distinct CDR3 sequences, with about 30% as singletons. Germline CDR1 SGHRS, CDR2 YFSETQ. The CDR3 runs to 14 residues. J gave up 1 base and V 7 bases, and 4 bases lay outside the gene matches. This receptor was taken from a woman older than 75 in good health. The sample was blood. This chain uses TRBV5-1 with TRBJ2-3; 9 nucleotides match TRBD2. CDR3 protein: CASSAGGRTDTQYF. CDR3 nucleotide sequence: TGCGCCAGCTCGGCGGGGGGGCGCACAGATACGCAGTATTTT.